This T cell receptor beta chain was observed in a study of T cell responses to AZD1222 COVID-19 vaccine. Assay used: immunoSEQ multiplex PCR; TCRdb lists only in-frame clones, some missing. The repertoire holds 60,000 to 90,000 clones, with about nine tenths as singletons. The receptor was isolated from an adult who received the AZD1222 COVID-19 vaccine. Specimen: peripheral blood, collected 28 days after the second AZD1222 dose.

This chain's CDR3 is CASSGRGHQPQHF. DNA for the CDR3: TGTGCCAGCTCCGGCAGGGGACATCAGCCCCAGCATTTT. This rearrangement joins TRBV12-3 or TRBV12-4 to TRBJ1-5; D perhaps matches TRBD1 (6 bases). Trimming shortened V by 8 bases and J by 5 bases, and 13 bases separated the two germline ends. This CDR3 has 13 residues.